Listed below are T cell receptor beta chains from one sample, sequenced in a study of vaccination effects on CD4 cells after COVID-19. What these receptors recognize is not known. The data were produced by immunoSEQ multiplex PCR, yet TCRdb's version contains in-frame clones alone and is incomplete. The table has 13,000 to 15,000 clones, roughly 75% seen once; the top ten hold around a sixth. The specimen comprised CD4+ T cells from PBMCs cultured with SARS-CoV-2 spike peptides, sampled after COVID-19 vaccination. These receptors were collected from a human donor who had a prior SARS-CoV-2 infection. The CDR3 runs from the conserved cysteine through the conserved F or W. D genes are given only for firm matches. The size field is filled for only some rows; it gives once, few, many or a size class.

j_call d_call v_call clone_size cdr3_nt cdr3_aa
TRBJ1-3 . TRBV7-2 once TGTGCCAGCAGCTTATTCCAAGGGAACACCATATATTTT CASSLFQGNTIYF
TRBJ2-5 TRBD2 TRBV5-1 . TGCGCCAGCGCCCCTCAGACTAGCGGCCAAGAGACCCAGTACTTC CASAPQTSGQETQYF
TRBJ2-3 . TRBV2 once TGTGCCAGCAGTGCCGAGGGAGAGAAGTATTTT CASSAEGEKYF
TRBJ1-2 . TRBV4-1 . TGCGCCAGCAGCCAACCAGGGAGCTATGGCTACACCTTC CASSQPGSYGYTF
TRBJ1-5 . TRBV2 . TGTGCCAGCAGTGAAGACCACAATCAGCCCCAGCATTTT CASSEDHNQPQHF
TRBJ2-5 . TRBV5-1 . TGCGCCAGCAGCTCGGGCGTACTCCAAGAGACCCAGTACTTC CASSSGVLQETQYF
TRBJ2-3 TRBD1 TRBV6-5 . TGTGCCAGCAGAAGTACAGGGGCTAGCACAGATACGCAGTATTTT CASRSTGASTDTQYF
TRBJ2-1 . TRBV29-1 . TGCAGCGTTGAAGATCGGCAGAGCTCCTACAATGAGCAGTTCTTC CSVEDRQSSYNEQFF
TRBJ2-5 TRBD2 TRBV6-2/TRBV6-3 once TGTGCCAGCAGTTACCTGCGGGGGGCCGGGGAGACCCAGTACTTC CASSYLRGAGETQYF
TRBJ2-7 . TRBV18 . TGTGCCAGCTCACTGATTGGGAGGCCCTACGAGCAGTACTTC CASSLIGRPYEQYF
TRBJ1-2 . TRBV7-2 . TGTGCCAGCAGCTCAGGGACGATCTCTGGCTACACCTTC CASSSGTISGYTF
TRBJ1-1 TRBD1 TRBV2 . TGTGCCAGCAGGGACAGGGGCTATTTGAACACTGAAGCTTTCTTT CASRDRGYLNTEAFF
TRBJ2-7 . TRBV15 once TGTGCCACCAGCAGAGGTAACAGAAACTACGAGCAGTACTTC CATSRGNRNYEQYF
TRBJ2-3 TRBD2 TRBV5-4 . TGTGCCAGCAGCTTTGGACTAGCGGGAGGTGAGGTTACAGATACGCAGTATTTT CASSFGLAGGEVTDTQYF
TRBJ2-2 TRBD2 TRBV27 few TGTGCCAGTAAGCGGGGTAGGAACACCGGGGAGCTGTTTTTT CASKRGRNTGELFF
TRBJ2-3 . TRBV27 . TGTGCCAGCAGCTGGGGGGGGCGCCCAGATACGCAGTATTTT CASSWGGRPDTQYF
TRBJ2-2 TRBD1 TRBV6-2/TRBV6-3 . TGTGCCAGCAGTGCCGGGACAGGGGCCACCGGGGAGCTGTTTTTT CASSAGTGATGELFF
TRBJ2-5 TRBD1 TRBV5-1 . TGCGCCAGCAGCGAGCCGGGACAGCAAGAGACCCAGTACTTC CASSEPGQQETQYF
TRBJ2-7 . TRBV6-5 once TGTGCCAGCAGGACCGGGACGGACTTCGACGAGCAGTACTTC CASRTGTDFDEQYF
TRBJ2-7 TRBD2 TRBV5-4 . TGTGCCAGCAGCTCCCAGACTAGCGGGAGCCACGAGCAGTACTTC CASSSQTSGSHEQYF
TRBJ2-1 TRBD2 TRBV11-3 . TGTGCCAGCAGCTTAGCGGGAGGCAACAATGAGCAGTTCTTC CASSLAGGNNEQFF
TRBJ2-1 TRBD2 TRBV5-1 . TGCGCCAGCAGCTTGGTCCTAGCGGGCAACAATGAGCAGTTCTTC CASSLVLAGNNEQFF
TRBJ1-1 . TRBV7-9 . TGTGCCAGCAGCTTAGGGAGATATATAACCGAAGCTTTCTTT CASSLGRYITEAFF
TRBJ2-2 TRBD2 TRBV11-3 once TGTGCCAGCAGCCTAAGGGTCATAGCGGGGTCGCACACCGGGGAGCTGTTTTTT CASSLRVIAGSHTGELFF
TRBJ1-1 TRBD1 TRBV6-2/TRBV6-3 few TGTGCCAGCAGTCGCACTCCCACAGGGGACTTTGAAGCTTTCTTT CASSRTPTGDFEAFF
TRBJ2-7 TRBD2 TRBV30 . TGTGCCTGGAGTGACGGTCTAGCGGGTAGAATTTACGAGCAGTACTTC CAWSDGLAGRIYEQYF
TRBJ1-2 . TRBV19 . TGTGCCAGTAGTATTCAGGTGCCAACTAGGGGCTACACCTTC CASSIQVPTRGYTF
TRBJ2-3 . TRBV19 . TGTGCCAGTAGCGGGGGGCCCAGCACAGATACGCAGTATTTT CASSGGPSTDTQYF
TRBJ2-1 . TRBV27 . TGTGCCAGCAGTTTTAAGCCTCCAGGTCCATCCTACAATGAGCAGTTCTTC CASSFKPPGPSYNEQFF
TRBJ1-1 TRBD1 TRBV2 . TGTGCCAGCAGTGAAGGGACAGGGGTTTTGAACACTGAAGCTTTCTTT CASSEGTGVLNTEAFF
TRBJ1-1 . TRBV9 . TGTGCCAGCAGCCTACAACCCATGGCAGGGGTCTTAGAGAACACTGAAGCTTTCTTT CASSLQPMAGVLENTEAFF
TRBJ1-1 TRBD1 TRBV7-9 . TGTGCCAGCAGCCCCGGACAGGGGGCGGCCACTGAAGCTTTCTTT CASSPGQGAATEAFF
TRBJ2-1 TRBD2 TRBV11-2 . TGTGCCAGCAGCTTGGGACTAGCGGAAAACAATGAGCAGTTCTTC CASSLGLAENNEQFF
TRBJ1-1 . TRBV18 . TGTGCCAGCTCATCCACCGGGACGGGGAACACTGAAGCTTTCTTT CASSSTGTGNTEAFF
TRBJ2-7 . TRBV11-2 . TGTGCCAGTCTAAACCGGGCGGCAGGGATTGGTGAGCAGTACTTC CASLNRAAGIGEQYF
TRBJ2-2 . TRBV6-1 medium-sized TGTGCCAGCAGTGAATCTGCGCTGTCAGGGAACACCGGGGAGCTGTTTTTT CASSESALSGNTGELFF
TRBJ2-2 . TRBV2 . TGTGCCAGCAGTGAGGTGGCGGCCACGAACACCGGGGAGCTGTTTTTT CASSEVAATNTGELFF
TRBJ1-6 TRBD1 TRBV3-1/TRBV3-2 . TGTGCCAGCAGCCAAAGGACAGGGGGGTCACCCCTCCACTTT CASSQRTGGSPLHF
TRBJ2-6 TRBD2 TRBV4-3 few TGCGCCAGCAGCCTGACTAGCGGTGGGGCCAACGTCCTGACTTTC CASSLTSGGANVLTF
TRBJ2-5 . TRBV5-1 . TGCGCCAGCAGCTCCTCCGTGAGCGGGCAAGAGACCCAGTACTTC CASSSSVSGQETQYF
TRBJ1-4 . TRBV20-1 . TGCAGTGCTGCCAGCTATGAAAAACTGTTTTTT CSAASYEKLFF